A single count supports the clone carrying this T cell receptor (beta chain). TCRdb's table, derived via immunoSEQ multiplex PCR, lists solely in-frame clones and lacks some. The data contain more than 95,000 clones, roughly 80% of them singletons. These data belong to a study of blood T cell repertoires in COVID-19. Looking at the study overall: Samples taken during acute and convalescent COVID-19 were collected in the United States, Italy and Spain.

The CDR3 is 13 amino acids. Germline V CDR1 and CDR2: SEHNR, FQNEAQ (reference sequence). Trimming took 7 bases from V and 5 from J, leaving 14 bases between them. This TCR was recovered from a woman aged 80 or over with active or convalescent COVID-19. What was sequenced was peripheral blood. This sequence joins TRBV7-9 and TRBJ2-5, with D possibly matching TRBD2 (5 bases). The CDR3 DNA follows: TGTGCCAGCACCAGGCAGCGAGGGGAGACCCAGTACTTC. Its translation is CASTRQRGETQYF.